Below are 24 T cell receptor beta chains sequenced from a single sample in a study of beta chain features in type 1 diabetes. Study findings and constraints: Moderate yet significant TCRB CDR3 shortening was seen in Type 1 diabetes patients in all four CD4+ subsets.

Their target antigens are unknown. Expressed TCRB transcripts were sequenced, since all the RNA that had been isolated was reverse transcribed. Profiling relied on immunoSEQ multiplex PCR, and the TCRdb table lists in-frame clones only, not all of them. The sample comprises some 280,000 clones, 14% of which are singletons, and about 0.017% rests with the top ten. The sequenced material came from naive CD4+ T cells from blood. The source is a man aged 25 to 40 with type 1 diabetes.

The rearrangement joins TRBV9 to TRBJ1-1; 7 nucleotides agree with TRBD1. CDR3 length: 13 residues. The germline gives CDR1 SGDLS, CDR2 YYNGEE. The junction had 4 bases not matched to a gene; V was cut back by 4 bases and J by 4 bases. CDR3 bases: TGTGCCAGCAGCCCGGGACAGCTCACTGAAGCTTTCTTT. It codes for CASSPGQLTEAFF.

The sample holds a few counts of this clone. The chain uses TRBV6-6 and TRBJ2-1, with 7 bases that match TRBD2. There are 13 residues in the CDR3. The V and J ends lost 4 bases and 7 bases, in that order; junction bases with no gene match: 4. Germline V lookup: CDR1 MNHNY, CDR2 SVGAGI (reference sequence). The CDR3 nucleotides are TGTGCCAGCAGTTCCGGGACTAAGAATGAGCAGTTCTTC. Protein: CASSSGTKNEQFF.

This clone was seen a few times. This chain connects TRBV7-3 to TRBJ2-5; 11 bases align to TRBD1. The CDR3 is made up of 16 amino acids. Germline trimming cut 5 bases from V and 5 bases from J; bases unmatched to any gene: 10. Germline loops: CDR1 SGHTA, CDR2 FQGTGA. CDR3: CASSTPPGQGAETQYF. CDR3 in DNA: TGTGCCAGCAGCACTCCTCCTGGACAGGGGGCTGAGACCCAGTACTTC.

The rearrangement links TRBV7-9 to TRBJ2-3; the D is unclear. With 5 bases removed from V and 4 bases from J, the gap between germline ends came to 13 bases. The V gene's germline CDR1 is SEHNR and CDR2 FQNEAQ (reference sequence). The CDR3 is 14 residues long. CDR3 residues: CASSLIQVSDTQYF. DNA of the CDR3: TGTGCCAGCAGCCTGATTCAGGTCTCAGATACGCAGTATTTT.

The chain links TRBV19 to TRBJ2-7; 7 bases agree with TRBD1. With 4 bases clipped from V and 2 bases from J, the junction kept 8 bases outside the gene matches. Germline V CDR1 and CDR2: LNHDA, SQIVND (reference sequence). The CDR3 extends over 15 amino acids. In DNA form, the CDR3 reads TGTGCCAGTAGTAAGGATTGGACAGGTCCCTACGAGCAGTACTTC. Protein: CASSKDWTGPYEQYF.

This clone was seen a handful of times. This chain connects TRBV29-1 to TRBJ2-5; tentatively, D is TRBD2 (6 bases). CDR1 is SQVTM and CDR2 is ANQGSEA in the germline V gene. V gave up 5 bases and J gave up 9 bases, with 19 bases separating them. The length of the CDR3 is 13 residues. The CDR3 loop reads CSVCLSAREAQYF. In DNA form, the CDR3 reads TGCAGCGTTTGTCTGAGCGCCAGGGAGGCCCAGTACTTC.

V gene TRBV10-2 combines with J gene TRBJ2-7; 8 bases map to TRBD2. The trim removed 8 bases at V and 2 bases at J, leaving 11 bases unmatched. CDR1 WSHSY and CDR2 SAAADI come from the germline V gene. The CDR3 loop spans 15 amino acids. CDR3 protein: CASLRPTSGAYEQYF. The CDR3 DNA is TGCGCCAGCCTACGACCAACTAGCGGAGCCTACGAGCAGTACTTC.

Comments on this clone: One end of the junction is discordant with germline, which a read error may explain. This chain uses TRBV7-7 with TRBJ2-2, with TRBD1 identical over 7 bases. The V gene's germline CDR1 is SSHAT and CDR2 FNYEAQ (reference sequence). The CDR3 has 14 amino acids. The CDR3 DNA reads TGTGCTAGCAGCCCTGGGACAGCCACCGGGGAGCTGTTTTTT. Translating it yields CASSPGTATGELFF.

In this sample, this clone turned up a few times. This chain links TRBV30 with TRBJ1-4; D is undetermined. Germline V gene data show CDR1 as GTSNPN and CDR2 as SVGIG (reference sequence). This CDR3 is 14 amino acids long. The V end lost 0 bases, the J end lost 8 bases, and 13 bases lay between the germline ends. CDR3 loop: CAWSVRQAGEKLFF. CDR3 nucleotides: TGTGCCTGGAGTGTTCGGCAGGCGGGAGAAAAACTGTTTTTT. The full variable domain, its missing parts supplied by reference TRBV30 and TRBJ1-4, is SQTIHQWPATLVQPVGSPLSLECTVEGTSNPNLYWYRQAAGRGLQLLFYSVGIGQISSEVPQNLSASRPQDRQFILSSKKLLLSDSGFYLCAWSVRQAGEKLFFGSGTQLSVL.

This chain uses TRBV6-1 with TRBJ1-4; no reliable D call. Germline CDR1 reads MNHNS; CDR2 reads SASEGT. CDR3 length equals 12 residues. Trimming cost V 0 bases and J 14 bases, with 10 bases left between them. The CDR3 DNA follows: TGTGCCAGCAGTGAAGCTCGATGGCTTCTGTTTTTT. This sequence encodes CASSEARWLLFF.

This clone occurred a few times. V and J are TRBV7-2 and TRBJ2-1, with a possible D match to TRBD1 (5 bases). The CDR3 covers 13 residues. In germline, CDR1 is SGHTA, CDR2 FQGNSA. V lost 3 bases and J 8 bases, leaving 11 bases between the germline ends. The chain's CDR3 is CASSFQGSDEQFF. CDR3 sequence (DNA): TGTGCCAGCAGCTTCCAGGGATCGGATGAGCAGTTCTTC.

The chain is built from TRBV28 and TRBJ2-7; 8 bases map to TRBD1. CDR1 is MDHEN and CDR2 is SYDVKM in the germline V gene. There are 14 residues in the CDR3. J was trimmed by 6 bases and V by 6 bases; bases with no gene match: 10. The CDR3 coding sequence is TGTGCCAGCAGGCGGACAGGGCTCTTCTCCGAGCAGTACTTC. Encoded protein: CASRRTGLFSEQYF.

CDR3 residues: CASSITGGPGNEQFF. The CDR3 DNA sequence: TGTGCCAGTAGTATCACGGGAGGGCCGGGCAATGAGCAGTTCTTC. The rearrangement links TRBV19 to TRBJ2-1, with 8 bases matching TRBD2. The CDR3 totals 15 residues. Germline CDR1 and CDR2: LNHDA and SQIVND (reference sequence). V lost 3 bases and J lost 6; bases outside the gene matches: 7.

Only a few counts were recorded for this clone. The V call is TRBV29-1, the J call TRBJ1-1; D possibly corresponds to TRBD1 (6 bases). The CDR3 contains 13 residues. Per the germline V gene, CDR1 is SQVTM and CDR2 is ANQGSEA. V dropped 7 bases and J dropped 2 bases, with 14 bases sitting between them. The CDR3 loop reads CSARDRSNTEAFF. The CDR3 coding sequence is TGCAGCGCTAGAGACAGGTCTAACACTGAAGCTTTCTTT.

The V call is TRBV30, the J call TRBJ1-4; 7 nucleotides agree with TRBD1. The ends lost 0 bases at V and 7 bases at J; junction bases unmatched: 8. Germline V gene sequence: CDR1 GTSNPN, CDR2 SVGIG (reference sequence). The CDR3 has 15 residues. CDR3 sequence: CAWSVLGGLGEKLFF. The CDR3 nucleotides are TGTGCCTGGAGTGTACTAGGGGGCTTAGGTGAAAAACTGTTTTTT.

The CDR3 bases are TGTGCCAGCAGCTTACGGGCTAGCGGTAGCACAGATACGCAGTATTTT. Translated, it gives CASSLRASGSTDTQYF. The chain carries TRBV7-2 and TRBJ2-3; 7 bases map to TRBD2. The CDR3 covers 16 residues. Trimming removed 2 bases from V and 0 bases from J; junction bases left unmatched: 5. In germline, CDR1 is SGHTA, CDR2 FQGNSA.

This clone was counted between two and nine times. The sample has other DNA sequences that encode this CDR3 too. The rearrangement uses TRBV5-6 and TRBJ2-7; 9 nucleotides agree with TRBD1. The CDR3 runs to 12 residues. Per the germline V gene, CDR1 is SGHDT and CDR2 is YYEEEE. J lost 6 bases, V lost 4 bases, and 2 bases had no gene match. For the CDR3, the DNA is TGTGCCAGCAGCCGGACAGGGGTCGAGCAGTACTTC. Amino acid sequence: CASSRTGVEQYF.

The J gene is TRBJ2-1, the V gene TRBV5-1; the D gene is possibly TRBD1 (6 bases). The germline gives CDR1 SGHRS, CDR2 YFSETQ. Trimming shortened V by 0 bases and J by 6 bases, and 10 bases separated the two germline ends. The CDR3 extends over 14 amino acids. The CDR3 sequence: CASSLAGVSNEQFF. CDR3 coding DNA: TGCGCCAGCAGCTTGGCAGGGGTTAGCAATGAGCAGTTCTTC.

The V call is TRBV28, the J call TRBJ2-7; tentatively, D is TRBD1 (7 bases). The V end was cut by 5 bases, the J end by 2 bases, with 16 bases between. The CDR3 covers 15 residues. CDR1 is MDHEN and CDR2 is SYDVKM in the germline V gene. The CDR3: CASSLRTGEAYEQYF. The CDR3, as DNA: TGTGCCAGCAGTCTACGCACAGGGGAGGCCTACGAGCAGTACTTC.

V is TRBV21-1 and J is TRBJ2-5; TRBD1 is the table's D call, not checked against the DNA. TRBV21-1 is shown as a pseudogene. The CDR3 consists of 17 residues. The CDR3 loop is CASSKISGRQAQETQYF. DNA for the CDR3: TGTGCCAGCAGCAAAATAAGTGGCCGACAGGCGCAAGAGACCCAGTACTTC.

This chain links TRBV5-1 with TRBJ1-1, with TRBD1 matching 10 bases. Unmatched junction bases numbered 9, after V lost 1 base and J lost 3 bases. This CDR3 has 17 amino acids. Germline V gene lookup returns CDR1 SGHRS and CDR2 YFSETQ. This CDR3 is CASSLTGTGDRYTEAFF. The CDR3 nucleotides read TGCGCCAGCAGCTTGACCGGGACAGGGGACCGGTACACTGAAGCTTTCTTT.

The table lists this clone with a few counts. This chain links TRBV29-1 with TRBJ2-2; D possibly corresponds to TRBD1 (6 bases). The CDR3 sequence is 13 residues long. V dropped 7 bases and J dropped 0 bases, with 9 bases sitting between them. The germline V gene encodes CDR1 SQVTM and CDR2 ANQGSEA. The CDR3 loop is CSGGQTNTGELFF. In DNA form, the CDR3 reads TGCAGCGGTGGACAGACGAACACCGGGGAGCTGTTTTTT.

In this sample, this clone turned up a few times. J is TRBJ2-7 and V is TRBV7-9; 10 bases align to TRBD1. CDR3 length equals 18 residues. V lost 3 bases, J lost 5 bases, and 16 bases stayed unmatched. Germline V gives CDR1 SEHNR, CDR2 FQNEAQ (reference sequence). This CDR3 is CASSLRRDRGESSNEQYF. Written as DNA, the CDR3 is TGTGCCAGCAGCTTGAGGAGGGACAGGGGAGAATCTTCGAACGAGCAGTACTTC.

Only a few counts were recorded for this clone. The chain employs TRBV2 and TRBJ2-7; D perhaps matches TRBD1 (6 bases). Trimming shortened V by 3 bases and J by 6 bases, and 9 bases separated the two germline ends. The CDR3 totals 12 residues. Germline V gives CDR1 SNHLY, CDR2 FYNNEI. CDR3 bases: TGTGCCAGCAGTGATTTAGGGGGCGAGCAGTACTTC. Its translation: CASSDLGGEQYF.